The rows below give T cell receptor beta chains drawn from one sample of a study of shared clonotypes between healthy human individuals. Using immunoSEQ multiplex PCR, the repertoire was profiled, and TCRdb retains in-frame clones only, with some absent. This sample has about 560,000 clones, with just over 75% found just once. The sample comprised PBMCs. All receptors come from a woman in her 40s in good health. Some clones in this sample may be carry-over from other donors' samples. Each CDR3 is given with its conserved first and last residue. D genes are given only for firm matches. Clone size is not always given. Where it is, it says once, few, many or a class for expanded clones.

d_gene | j_gene | v_gene | abundance | CDR3aa | CDR3nt
- | TRBJ2-7 | TRBV19 | once | CASSMGPTYEQYF | TGTGCCAGTAGTATGGGGCCGACTTACGAGCAGTACTTC
- | TRBJ2-2 | TRBV30 | - | CAWSVPGRDTGELFF | TGTGCCTGGAGTGTACCGGGCCGCGACACCGGGGAGCTGTTTTTT
TRBD1 | TRBJ2-3 | TRBV6-5 | - | CASRVDRESDTQYF | TGTGCCAGCAGAGTGGACAGGGAGTCAGATACGCAGTATTTT
- | TRBJ2-3 | TRBV18 | - | CASSPQLNRVTDTQYF | TGTGCCAGCTCACCTCAATTAAATCGAGTCACAGATACGCAGTATTTT
- | TRBJ2-7 | TRBV6-5 | - | CASSYTQAGRGEQYF | TGTGCCAGCAGTTACACACAGGCGGGCCGGGGCGAGCAGTACTTC
- | TRBJ2-7 | TRBV28 | - | CASSFSGRDSYEQYF | TGTGCCAGCAGTTTTTCAGGGCGGGATTCCTACGAGCAGTACTTC
- | TRBJ2-3 | TRBV4-1 | - | CASSPSRGRGGDTQYF | TGCGCCAGCAGCCCATCGCGGGGCCGAGGGGGAGATACGCAGTATTTT
- | TRBJ2-7 | TRBV10-2 | - | CASRDPAGGPINHYEQYF | TGCGCCAGCAGGGATCCGGCAGGAGGACCGATAAACCACTACGAGCAGTACTTC
- | TRBJ1-2 | TRBV6-1 | many | CASSATGITNYGYTF | TGTGCCAGCAGTGCGACAGGAATAACTAACTATGGCTACACCTTC
- | TRBJ1-1 | TRBV5-1 | - | CASSSSTEIGRAFF | TGCGCCAGCAGCTCCTCGACGGAGATCGGGCGAGCTTTCTTT